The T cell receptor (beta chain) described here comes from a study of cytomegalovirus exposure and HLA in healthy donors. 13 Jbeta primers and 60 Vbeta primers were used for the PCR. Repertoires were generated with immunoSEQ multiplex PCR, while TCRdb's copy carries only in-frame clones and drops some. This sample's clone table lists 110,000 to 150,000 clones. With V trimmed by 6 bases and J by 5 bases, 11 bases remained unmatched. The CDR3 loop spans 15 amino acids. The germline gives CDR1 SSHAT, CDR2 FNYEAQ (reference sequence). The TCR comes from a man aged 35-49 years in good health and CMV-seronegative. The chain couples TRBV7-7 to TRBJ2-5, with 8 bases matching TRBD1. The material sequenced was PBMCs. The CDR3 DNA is TGTGCCAGCAGACCCGGGACAGGAGTTCATGAGACCCAGTACTTC. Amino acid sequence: CASRPGTGVHETQYF.